The sequence of this T cell receptor beta chain was determined in a study of cytomegalovirus exposure and HLA in healthy donors. Study-wide findings and caveats: A later analysis associated some 16,000 TCR beta sequences with HLA alleles at a 0.05 false discovery rate.

Both 60 Vbeta primers and 13 Jbeta primers went into the PCR. Generated by immunoSEQ multiplex PCR, the TCRdb table keeps only in-frame clones and is missing some. The data contain tens of thousands of clones, 60% to 75% of them singletons. The CDR3 contains 12 residues. Germline values: CDR1 SQVTM, CDR2 ANQGSEA. V lost 3 bases and J 3 bases, leaving 8 bases between the germline ends. Despite likely unrecorded immune exposures, the donors were nominally healthy at the time of sampling. This clone was detected only a few times. The antigen is not known. The chain recombines TRBV29-1 with TRBJ1-1; D remains ambiguous. The sequenced material came from PBMCs. The TCR comes from a middle-aged woman in good health and CMV-seropositive. The CDR3 bases are TGCAGCGTTGATGCAGTTTACACTGAAGCTTTCTTT. As protein: CSVDAVYTEAFF.